The 18 T cell receptor beta chains below come from one sample, sequenced in a study of T cell repertoires in cytomegalovirus infection. A single record per CDR3 protein comes from TCRdb applying MiXCR to the reads. The data contain roughly 990,000 distinct CDR3 sequences, around 31% of them singletons. These TCRs are of unknown antigen specificity. The sequences come from cultured CD8+ T cells from PBMCs, collected from culture after CMV antigen stimulation. The receptors derive from a human donor in good health (CMV status not recorded). Some clones in this sample may be carry-over from other donors' samples.

This clonotype was recorded a few times. J is TRBJ2-1 and V is TRBV12-3 or TRBV12-4; 12 nucleotides match TRBD2. The CDR3 sequence is 15 residues long. Germline trimming cut 6 bases from V and 8 bases from J; bases unmatched to any gene: 8. In DNA, the CDR3 is TGTGCCAGCAGCCTCCTAGCGGGGGGGCCACATGAGCAGTTCTTC. This encodes CASSLLAGGPHEQFF.

This chain connects TRBV5-8 to TRBJ1-1; no definite D call. CDR3 length: 15 amino acids. Germline V lookup: CDR1 SGHTS, CDR2 YDEGEE. Trimming removed 2 bases from V and 4 bases from J, with 15 bases in between. The CDR3 DNA reads TGTGCCAGCAGCTTCAATAGGATAGTGGCCACTGAAGCTTTCTTT. It translates to CASSFNRIVATEAFF.

This clonotype was detected a few times. The gene calls are TRBV12-3 or TRBV12-4 and TRBJ1-5; tentatively, D is TRBD1 (6 bases). V lost 3 bases and J lost 4, with 16 bases in between. The length of the CDR3 is 16 residues. The CDR3 DNA reads as TGTGCCAGCAGTTTCACCCGGACAGCCCTAAATCAGCCCCAGCATTTT. This sequence encodes CASSFTRTALNQPQHF.

This clonotype was found a few times. This rearrangement joins TRBV4-1 to TRBJ2-3; 7 nucleotides align to TRBD1. There are 14 residues in the CDR3. The V gene's germline CDR1 is MGHRA and CDR2 YSYEKL. The J segment lost 5 bases and the V segment lost 2 bases, leaving 4 bases of the junction unmatched. CDR3: CASSQQGVGDTQYF. The CDR3 nucleotides read TGCGCCAGCAGCCAACAGGGGGTCGGAGATACGCAGTATTTT.

This clonotype was observed a handful of times. The rearrangement links TRBV6-1 to TRBJ2-1; D may be TRBD2 (5 bases). Germline V gene data show CDR1 as MNHNS and CDR2 as SASEGT. Trimming removed 6 bases at V and 4 bases at J, with 13 bases between. CDR3 length equals 14 residues. CDR3 sequence reads: CASSEDSLYNEQFF. The CDR3 DNA is TGTGCCAGCAGCGAGGACTCACTTTACAATGAGCAGTTCTTC.

The J gene is TRBJ2-7, the V gene TRBV28; 8 positions agree with TRBD2. CDR3 length: 15 residues. V lost 2 bases to trimming and J lost 3 bases; unmatched junction nucleotides: 6. Looked up from germline, CDR1 is MDHEN and CDR2 is SYDVKM. In DNA, the CDR3 is TGTGCCAGCAGTTTAGGCGGGGGGCCATACTACGAGCAGTACGTC. It specifies CASSLGGGPYYEQYV.

This clonotype was counted at least ten times. V and J are TRBV4-3 and TRBJ2-1; D tentatively fits TRBD1 or TRBD2 (6 bases each). Germline CDR1 LGHNA, CDR2 YSLEER. The CDR3 contains 15 residues. The germline V and J ends were trimmed by 4 bases and 4 bases, with 14 bases remaining between them. Written as DNA, the CDR3 is TGCGCCAGCAGCCCACGGAGGGGGAAGTACAATGAGCAGTTCTTC. It translates to CASSPRRGKYNEQFF.

This clonotype was detected only a few times. The rearrangement joins TRBV28 to TRBJ2-1; 7 positions match TRBD1. Germline V gene sequence: CDR1 MDHEN, CDR2 SYDVKM. Losses at the gene ends were 6 bases for V and 3 bases for J; bases not matched to a gene: 8. This CDR3 contains 15 residues. The CDR3 bases are TGTGCCAGCAGCCACCGGGACAGACTCTACAATGAGCAGTTCTTC. As protein: CASSHRDRLYNEQFF.

The table lists this clonotype with a few counts. The chain links TRBV29-1 to TRBJ2-7; 7 bases line up with TRBD1. Germline trimming cut 3 bases from V and 3 bases from J; bases unmatched to any gene: 11. The germline gives CDR1 SQVTM, CDR2 ANQGSEA. The CDR3 is 15 amino acids. CDR3 region: CSVEVRGQIDYEQYF. DNA for the CDR3: TGCAGCGTTGAGGTTCGGGGACAGATAGACTACGAGCAGTACTTC.

This clonotype has a handful of counts. The CDR3 loop reads CASSLRPGQNTEAFF. In DNA, the CDR3 is TGTGCCAGCAGCCTCCGACCGGGACAGAACACTGAAGCTTTCTTT. The chain combines TRBV27 with TRBJ1-1; TRBD1 might be the D (6 bases). Germline-derived CDR1 and CDR2 are MNHEY and SMNVEV (reference sequence). CDR3 length: 15 residues. V gave up 6 bases and J gave up 1 base, with 15 bases separating them.

The rearrangement links TRBV13 to TRBJ2-7; 7 bases agree with TRBD1. V dropped 3 bases and J dropped 4; count of bases not matched to a gene: 6. This CDR3 contains 14 residues. Germline CDR1 and CDR2: PRHDT and FYEKMQ (reference sequence). CDR3 loop: CASSLRDSLYEQYV. The CDR3 DNA reads TGTGCCAGCAGCTTGAGGGACAGCTTGTACGAGCAGTACGTC.

The sample holds a few counts of this clonotype. V and J are TRBV6-1 and TRBJ2-3, with D possibly being TRBD1 (6 bases). V was clipped by 7 bases and J by 2 bases, with 16 bases between them. Germline V gene lookup returns CDR1 MNHNS and CDR2 SASEGT. The CDR3 contains 15 residues. The DNA of the CDR3 is TGTGCCAGCAAGTACCGGGACATCTTCACAGATACGCAGTATTTT. It specifies CASKYRDIFTDTQYF.

This clonotype appeared a few times. CDR3 residues: CAISESEGGQTEAFF. The CDR3 nucleotides are TGTGCCATCAGTGAGTCTGAAGGGGGACAGACTGAAGCTTTCTTT. V gene TRBV10-3 combines with J gene TRBJ1-1; 7 bases match TRBD1. The germline gives CDR1 ENHRY, CDR2 SYGVKD. The length of the CDR3 is 15 residues. V was clipped by 0 bases and J by 5 bases; unmatched bases: 6.

In its sample, this clonotype was seen a few times. The rearrangement joins TRBV19 to TRBJ1-5, with D maybe TRBD1 (6 bases). The V end lost 3 bases, the J end lost 7 bases, and 13 bases lay between the germline ends. The V gene's germline CDR1 is LNHDA and CDR2 SQIVND (reference sequence). This CDR3 comprises 14 residues. Here the CDR3 reads CASSIGGGGQPQHF. CDR3 in DNA: TGTGCCAGTAGTATTGGGGGCGGTGGCCAGCCCCAGCATTTT. Supplemented by reference TRBV19 and TRBJ1-5, the full variable domain reads DGGITQSPKYLFRKEGQNVTLSCEQNLNHDAMYWYRQDPGQGLRLIYYSQIVNDFQKGDIAEGYSVSREKKESFPLTVTSAQKNPTAFYLCASSIGGGGQPQHFGDGTRLSIL.

V gene TRBV24-1 combines with J gene TRBJ2-5; the match to TRBD2 covers 7 bases. CDR1 and CDR2 from the germline V gene are KGHDR and SFDVKD. The J segment lost 4 bases and the V segment lost 3 bases, leaving 10 bases of the junction unmatched. This CDR3 contains 16 residues. The CDR3 spells CATSDNNSGLLETQYF. CDR3 bases: TGTGCCACCAGTGATAATAATAGCGGGCTCCTAGAGACCCAGTACTTC.

This clonotype was observed a few times. The V call is TRBV12-3 or TRBV12-4, the J call TRBJ1-2; D is uncertain. Trimming removed 6 bases from V and 3 bases from J, with 14 bases in between. This CDR3 has 14 residues. For the CDR3, the DNA is TGTGCCAGCAGGTCGGAGGCCCTGGACTATGGCTACACCTTC. This translates into CASRSEALDYGYTF.

This clonotype was observed once. This chain connects TRBV27 to TRBJ2-1, with D maybe TRBD2 (6 bases). The CDR3 is 11 amino acids. CDR1 is MNHEY and CDR2 is SMNVEV in the germline V gene (reference sequence). V shed 5 bases and J shed 13 bases, with 12 bases lying between them. The CDR3 loop is CASSGGTEQFF. The CDR3 nucleotides read TGTGCCAGCAGTGGGGGGACGGAACAGTTCTTC.

This clonotype was seen ten or more times. This chain joins TRBV2 and TRBJ2-5; D is perhaps TRBD1 (6 bases). This CDR3 has 13 residues. Germline V lookup: CDR1 SNHLY, CDR2 FYNNEI. Trimming cost V 6 bases and J 5 bases, with 13 bases left between them. The chain's CDR3 is CASSRTGLETQYF. CDR3 coding DNA: TGTGCCAGCAGCCGCACAGGGTTGGAGACCCAGTACTTC.